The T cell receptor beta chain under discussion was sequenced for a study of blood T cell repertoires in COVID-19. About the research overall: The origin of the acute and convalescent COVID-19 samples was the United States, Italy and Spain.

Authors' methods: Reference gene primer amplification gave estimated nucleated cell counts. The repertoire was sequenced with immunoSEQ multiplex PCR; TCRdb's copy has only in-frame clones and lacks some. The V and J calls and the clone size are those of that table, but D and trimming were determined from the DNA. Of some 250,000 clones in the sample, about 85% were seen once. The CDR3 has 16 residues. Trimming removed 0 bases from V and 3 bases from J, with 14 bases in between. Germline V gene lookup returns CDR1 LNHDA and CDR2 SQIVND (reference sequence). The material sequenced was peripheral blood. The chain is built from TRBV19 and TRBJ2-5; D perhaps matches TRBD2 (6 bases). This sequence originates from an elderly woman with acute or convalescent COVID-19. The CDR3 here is CASSIDGAGGEETQYF. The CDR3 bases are TGTGCCAGTAGTATAGATGGGGCAGGAGGGGAAGAGACCCAGTACTTC.